This T cell receptor (beta chain) derives from a study of blood T cell repertoires in COVID-19. This CDR3 is 16 amino acids long. The V end lost 4 bases, the J end lost 4 bases, and 19 bases lay between the germline ends. Looked up from germline, CDR1 is KGHSH and CDR2 is LQKENI. Original methodology: Amplification with reference gene primers provided the estimates of nucleated cell counts. TCRdb's table, derived via immunoSEQ multiplex PCR, lists solely in-frame clones and lacks some. V, J and clone size are taken as reported in that table, and D and trimming were inferred from the DNA itself. The sample contains 150,000 to 200,000 clones, about nine tenths of which appear only once.

Input material: peripheral blood. This rearrangement joins TRBV18 to TRBJ1-2, with TRBD1 as a possible D gene (5 bases). The clonotype originates from a man aged 55-75 years with acute or convalescent COVID-19. CDR3 DNA sequence: TGTGCCAGCTCACAGGGGTCGACCCAAACCCGCTATGGCTACACCTTC. It translates to CASSQGSTQTRYGYTF.